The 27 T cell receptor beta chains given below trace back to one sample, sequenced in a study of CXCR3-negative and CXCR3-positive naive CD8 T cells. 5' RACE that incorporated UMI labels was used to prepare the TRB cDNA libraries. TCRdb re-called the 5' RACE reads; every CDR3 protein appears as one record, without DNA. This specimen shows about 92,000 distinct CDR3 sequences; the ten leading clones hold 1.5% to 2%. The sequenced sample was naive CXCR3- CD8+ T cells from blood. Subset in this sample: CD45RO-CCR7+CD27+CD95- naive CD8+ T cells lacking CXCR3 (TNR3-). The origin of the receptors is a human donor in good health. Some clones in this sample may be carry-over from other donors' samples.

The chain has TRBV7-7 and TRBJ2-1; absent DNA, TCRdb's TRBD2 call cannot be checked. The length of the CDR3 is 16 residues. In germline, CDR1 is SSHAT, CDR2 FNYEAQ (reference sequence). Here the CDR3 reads CASSLAAGGGRNEQFF.

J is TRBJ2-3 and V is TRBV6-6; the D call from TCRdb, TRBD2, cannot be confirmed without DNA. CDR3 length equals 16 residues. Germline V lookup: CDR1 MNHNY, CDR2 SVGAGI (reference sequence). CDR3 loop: CASILGPRFNTDTQYF.

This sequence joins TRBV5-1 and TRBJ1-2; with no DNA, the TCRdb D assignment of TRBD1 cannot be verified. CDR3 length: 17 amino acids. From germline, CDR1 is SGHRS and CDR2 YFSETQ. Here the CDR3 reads CASSLGVGDITNYGYTF.

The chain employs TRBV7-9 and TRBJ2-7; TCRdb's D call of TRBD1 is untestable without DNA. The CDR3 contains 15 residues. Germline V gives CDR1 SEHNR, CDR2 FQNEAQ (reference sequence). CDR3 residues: CASSARTGRSYEQYF.

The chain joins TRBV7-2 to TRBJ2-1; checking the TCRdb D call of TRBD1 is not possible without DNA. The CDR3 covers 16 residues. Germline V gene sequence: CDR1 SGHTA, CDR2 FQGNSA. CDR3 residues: CASSFPGQVSYNEQFF. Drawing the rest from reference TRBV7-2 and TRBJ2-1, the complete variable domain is GAGVSQSPSNKVTEKGKDVELRCDPISGHTALYWYRQSLGQGLEFLIYFQGNSAPDKSGLPSDRFSAERTGGSVSTLTIQRTQQEDSAVYLCASSFPGQVSYNEQFFGPGTRLTVL.

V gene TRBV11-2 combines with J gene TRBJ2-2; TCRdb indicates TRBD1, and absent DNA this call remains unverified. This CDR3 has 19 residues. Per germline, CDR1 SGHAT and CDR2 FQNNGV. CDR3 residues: CASSLGRRGRTANTGELFF. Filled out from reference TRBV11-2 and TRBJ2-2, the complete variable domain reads EAGVAQSPRYKIIEKRQSVAFWCNPISGHATLYWYQQILGQGPKLLIQFQNNGVVDDSQLPKDRFSAERLKGVDSTLKIQPAKLEDSAVYLCASSLGRRGRTANTGELFFGEGSRLTVL.

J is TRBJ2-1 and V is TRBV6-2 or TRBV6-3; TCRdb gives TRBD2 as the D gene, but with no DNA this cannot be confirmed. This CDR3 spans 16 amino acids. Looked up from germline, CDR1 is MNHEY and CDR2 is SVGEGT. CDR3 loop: CASSPSSGMPYNEQLF.

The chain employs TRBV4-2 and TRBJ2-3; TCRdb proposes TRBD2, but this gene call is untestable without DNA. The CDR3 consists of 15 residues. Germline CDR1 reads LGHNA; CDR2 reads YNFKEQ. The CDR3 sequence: CASSQAVGWEDTQYF.

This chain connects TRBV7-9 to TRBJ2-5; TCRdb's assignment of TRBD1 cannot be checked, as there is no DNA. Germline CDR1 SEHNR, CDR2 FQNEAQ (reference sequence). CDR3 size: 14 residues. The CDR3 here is CASSGPTVQETQYF.

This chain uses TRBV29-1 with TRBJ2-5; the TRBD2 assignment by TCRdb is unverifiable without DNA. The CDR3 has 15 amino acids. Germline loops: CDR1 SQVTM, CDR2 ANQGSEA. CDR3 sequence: CSVDGAGGLGETQYF. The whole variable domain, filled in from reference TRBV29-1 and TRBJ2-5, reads SAVISQKPSRDICQRGTSLTIQCQVDSQVTMMFWYRQQPGQSLTLIATANQGSEATYESGFVIDKFPISRPNLTFSTLTVSNMSPEDSSIYLCSVDGAGGLGETQYFGPGTRLLVL.

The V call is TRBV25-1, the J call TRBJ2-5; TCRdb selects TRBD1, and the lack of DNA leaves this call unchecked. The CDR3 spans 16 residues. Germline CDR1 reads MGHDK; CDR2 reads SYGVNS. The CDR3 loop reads CASSDWTGGFGETQYF.

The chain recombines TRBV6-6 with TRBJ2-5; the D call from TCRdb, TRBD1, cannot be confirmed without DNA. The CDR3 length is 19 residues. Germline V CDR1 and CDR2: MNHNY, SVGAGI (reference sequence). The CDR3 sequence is CASSFRVGQGKGYQETQYF.

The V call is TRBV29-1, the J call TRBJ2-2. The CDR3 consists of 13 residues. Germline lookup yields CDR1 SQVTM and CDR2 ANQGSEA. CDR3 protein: CSVVPANTGELFF.

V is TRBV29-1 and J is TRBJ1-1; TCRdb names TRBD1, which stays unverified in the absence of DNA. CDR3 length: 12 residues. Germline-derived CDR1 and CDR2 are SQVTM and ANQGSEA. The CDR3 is CSVLTGLGEAFF.

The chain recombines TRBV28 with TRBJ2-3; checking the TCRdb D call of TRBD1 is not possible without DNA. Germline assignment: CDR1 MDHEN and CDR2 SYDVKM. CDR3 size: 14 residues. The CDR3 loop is CASSFRSGIDTQYF.

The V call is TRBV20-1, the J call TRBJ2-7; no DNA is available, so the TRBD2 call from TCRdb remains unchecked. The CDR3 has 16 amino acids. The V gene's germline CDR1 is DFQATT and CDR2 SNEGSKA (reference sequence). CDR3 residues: CSARGPGLAPSNEQYF.

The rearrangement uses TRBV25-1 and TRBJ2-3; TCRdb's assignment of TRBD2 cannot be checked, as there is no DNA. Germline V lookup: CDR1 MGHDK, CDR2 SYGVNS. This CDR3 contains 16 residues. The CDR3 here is CASSEYLAGNTDTQYF. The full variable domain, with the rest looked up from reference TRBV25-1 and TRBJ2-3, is EADIYQTPRYLVIGTGKKITLECSQTMGHDKMYWYQQDPGMELHLIHYSYGVNSTEKGDLSSESTVSRIRTEHFPLTLESARPSHTSQYLCASSEYLAGNTDTQYFGPGTRLTVL.

This CDR3 reads CASSLMGGGSNTEAFF. V and J are TRBV7-6 and TRBJ1-1; TCRdb outputs TRBD1, but without DNA this stays unchecked. The germline gives CDR1 SGHVS, CDR2 FNYEAQ. The CDR3 runs 16 residues.

CDR3 protein: CASSVTLNGRASGELFF. The chain joins TRBV28 to TRBJ2-2; TCRdb proposes TRBD2, but this gene call is untestable without DNA. The CDR3 contains 17 residues. The germline V gene has CDR1 MDHEN and CDR2 SYDVKM.

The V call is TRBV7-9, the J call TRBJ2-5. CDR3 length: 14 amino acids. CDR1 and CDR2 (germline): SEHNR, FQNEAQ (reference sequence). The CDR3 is CASSFLGSQETQYF.

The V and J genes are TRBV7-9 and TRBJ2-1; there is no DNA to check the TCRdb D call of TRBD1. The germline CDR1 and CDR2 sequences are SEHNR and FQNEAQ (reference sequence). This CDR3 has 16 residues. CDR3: CASSRAHRGDVNEQFF.

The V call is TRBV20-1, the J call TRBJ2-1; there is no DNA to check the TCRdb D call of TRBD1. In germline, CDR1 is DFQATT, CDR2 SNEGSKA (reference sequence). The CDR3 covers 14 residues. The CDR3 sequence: CSAGRTGWYNEQFF.

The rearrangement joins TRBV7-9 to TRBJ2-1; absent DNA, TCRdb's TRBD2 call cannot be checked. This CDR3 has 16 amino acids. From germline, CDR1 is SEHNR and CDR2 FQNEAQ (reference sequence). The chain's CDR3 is CASSRPTSGGATEQFF. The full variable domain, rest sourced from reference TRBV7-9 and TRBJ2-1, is DTGVSQNPRHKITKRGQNVTFRCDPISEHNRLYWYRQTLGQGPEFLTYFQNEAQLEKSRLLSDRFSAERPKGSFSTLEIQRTEQGDSAMYLCASSRPTSGGATEQFFGPGTRLTVL.

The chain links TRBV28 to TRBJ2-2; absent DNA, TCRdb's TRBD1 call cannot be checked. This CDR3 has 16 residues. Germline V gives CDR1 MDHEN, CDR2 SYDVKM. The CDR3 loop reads CASSLVFIGTGGELFF.

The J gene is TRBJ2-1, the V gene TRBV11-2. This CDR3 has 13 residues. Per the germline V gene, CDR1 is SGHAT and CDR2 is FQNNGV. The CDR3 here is CASSFQIYNEQFF.

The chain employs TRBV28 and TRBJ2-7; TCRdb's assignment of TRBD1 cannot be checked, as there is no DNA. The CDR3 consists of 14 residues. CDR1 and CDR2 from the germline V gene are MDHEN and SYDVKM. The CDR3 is CASSYRDKSYEQYF.

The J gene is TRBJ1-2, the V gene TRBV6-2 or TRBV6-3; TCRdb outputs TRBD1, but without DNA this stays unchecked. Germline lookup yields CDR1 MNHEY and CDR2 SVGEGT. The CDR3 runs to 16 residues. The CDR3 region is CASSSGDRTLGYGYTF.